This T cell receptor (beta chain) comes out of a study of vaccination effects on CD4 cells after COVID-19. Background on the study: Participants completed two doses of the BNT162b2 or mRNA-1273 vaccine.

The CDR3 covers 16 residues. Germline V gives CDR1 MRHNA, CDR2 SNTAGT. V dropped 5 bases and J dropped 2; count of bases not matched to a gene: 5. Profiling relied on immunoSEQ multiplex PCR, and the TCRdb table lists in-frame clones only, not all of them. The table records 77,000 or so clones, 60% to 85% of them present only once. ViraFEST assay sequencing came after antigen-specific CD4+ T cells were expanded with viral peptide pools. Having been cultured for roughly 9 days, the cells underwent CD4+ T cell isolation. Vaccine recipients had no previous SARS-CoV-2 infection; their nucleocapsid antibodies were negative. The study, taken as a whole, reports: The study found marked clonal contraction of infection- and vaccine-induced clones late after vaccination.

This clone is a singleton in its sample. Its antigen is not known. This rearrangement joins TRBV6-4 to TRBJ2-2, with 10 bases lining up with TRBD2. The sequencing here drew on CD4+ T cells from PBMCs cultured with SARS-CoV-2 spike peptides, taken before COVID-19 vaccination. This receptor was taken from a human donor who received a COVID-19 vaccine. The chain's CDR3 is CASSNPSGGNTGELFF. DNA for the CDR3: TGTGCCAGCAGTAACCCTAGCGGGGGAAACACCGGGGAGCTGTTTTTT.